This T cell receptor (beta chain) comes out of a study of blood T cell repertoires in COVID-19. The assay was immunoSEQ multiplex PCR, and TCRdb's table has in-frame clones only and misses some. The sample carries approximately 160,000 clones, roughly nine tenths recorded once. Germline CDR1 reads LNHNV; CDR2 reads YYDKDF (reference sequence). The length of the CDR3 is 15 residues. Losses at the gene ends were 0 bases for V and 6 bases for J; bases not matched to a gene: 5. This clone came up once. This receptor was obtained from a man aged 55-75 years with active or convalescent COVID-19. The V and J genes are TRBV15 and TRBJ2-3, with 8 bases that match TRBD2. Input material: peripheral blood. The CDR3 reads CATSRESRGGDTQYF. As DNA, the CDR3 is TGTGCCACCAGCAGAGAGAGCCGGGGGGGGGATACGCAGTATTTT.